This TCR beta chain derives from a study of cytomegalovirus exposure and HLA in healthy donors. Study in general: The roughly 130 validation repertoires used the same platform as the 550 to 750 first-cohort repertoires, a later analysis reported.

The data were produced by immunoSEQ multiplex PCR, yet TCRdb's version contains in-frame clones alone and is incomplete. The table includes about 180,000 clones, 85% detected once. The J segment lost 8 bases and the V segment lost 2 bases, leaving 6 bases of the junction unmatched. The CDR3 loop spans 14 amino acids. The germline V gene encodes CDR1 GTSNPN and CDR2 SVGIG (reference sequence). For this clone: The antigen remains unidentified.

Study-wide points: Rarity characterized most TCR sequences, yet some public TCRs appeared in many donors. Associated with cytomegalovirus, according to the listing, were some 180 TCR beta chains.

The sequence came from a man younger than 30 in good health and CMV-seropositive. Sequencing was done on a sample of PBMCs. The chain combines TRBV30 with TRBJ2-1, with 10 nucleotides matching TRBD1. The CDR3, as DNA: TGTGCCTGGAGTCCGGGACAGGGGATCGATGAGCAGTTCTTC. It encodes CAWSPGQGIDEQFF.